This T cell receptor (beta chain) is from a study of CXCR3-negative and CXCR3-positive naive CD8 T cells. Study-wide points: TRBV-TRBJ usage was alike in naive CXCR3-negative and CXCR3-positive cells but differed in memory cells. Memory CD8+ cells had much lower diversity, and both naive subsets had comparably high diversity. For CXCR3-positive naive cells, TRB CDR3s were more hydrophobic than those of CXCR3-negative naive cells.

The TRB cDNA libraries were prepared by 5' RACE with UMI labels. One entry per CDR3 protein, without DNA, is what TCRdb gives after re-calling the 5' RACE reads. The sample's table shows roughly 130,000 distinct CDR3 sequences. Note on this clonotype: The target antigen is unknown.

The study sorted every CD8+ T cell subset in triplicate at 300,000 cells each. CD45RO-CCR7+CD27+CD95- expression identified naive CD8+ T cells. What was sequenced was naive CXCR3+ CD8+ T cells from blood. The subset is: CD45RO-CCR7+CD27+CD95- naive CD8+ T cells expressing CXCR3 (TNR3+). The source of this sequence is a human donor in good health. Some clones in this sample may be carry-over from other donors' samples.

The chain's CDR3 is CASSLAAGQKETQYF. The chain uses TRBV12-3 or TRBV12-4 and TRBJ2-5; the D call of TRBD2 rests on TCRdb alone, since no DNA is present to check it. The CDR3 covers 15 residues.